Presented here are 3 T cell receptor beta chains from one specimen sequenced in a study of T cells in Graves' hyperthyroidism and ophthalmopathy. Amplification of TCR beta CDR3 regions used RNA as the template. HTBI primers were the set used in a first-round RT-PCR of the TCR CDR3. TCRdb reprocessed the multiplex PCR reads via MiXCR and lists one record per CDR3 protein. The table includes more than 500,000 distinct CDR3 sequences, just over 45% detected once. The sequencing input was peripheral blood or thyroid tissue (not recorded which). The receptors come from an adult woman with Graves' disease, either hyperthyroidism or ophthalmopathy (not recorded which).

The chain links TRBV10-3 to TRBJ2-2, with TRBD1 matching over 9 bases. Germline CDR1 and CDR2: ENHRY and SYGVKD. V lost 9 bases and J lost 4; bases outside the gene matches: 3. CDR3 size: 13 residues. The CDR3 loop reads CAITGGITGELFF. The CDR3 DNA sequence: TGTGCCATTACAGGGGGCATCACCGGGGAGCTGTTTTTT.

This CDR3 is CSAIAFPAYEQYF. CDR3 nucleotides: TGCAGTGCCATCGCTTTTCCGGCGTACGAGCAGTACTTC. V and J are TRBV20-1 and TRBJ2-7; D gene unclear. Germline V gene sequence: CDR1 DFQATT, CDR2 SNEGSKA (reference sequence). This CDR3 is built from 13 residues. V shed 6 bases and J shed 4 bases, with 16 bases lying between them.

Ten or more counts support this clonotype. This chain links TRBV20-1 with TRBJ1-5; perhaps TRBD1 as D (5 bases). This CDR3 region has 13 residues. V lost 5 bases and J lost 3, with 11 bases in between. Germline CDR1 is DFQATT and CDR2 is SNEGSKA (reference sequence). CDR3 DNA: TGCAGTGCTCCTCGAGGGGACAATCAGCCCCAGCATTTT. This encodes CSAPRGDNQPQHF.